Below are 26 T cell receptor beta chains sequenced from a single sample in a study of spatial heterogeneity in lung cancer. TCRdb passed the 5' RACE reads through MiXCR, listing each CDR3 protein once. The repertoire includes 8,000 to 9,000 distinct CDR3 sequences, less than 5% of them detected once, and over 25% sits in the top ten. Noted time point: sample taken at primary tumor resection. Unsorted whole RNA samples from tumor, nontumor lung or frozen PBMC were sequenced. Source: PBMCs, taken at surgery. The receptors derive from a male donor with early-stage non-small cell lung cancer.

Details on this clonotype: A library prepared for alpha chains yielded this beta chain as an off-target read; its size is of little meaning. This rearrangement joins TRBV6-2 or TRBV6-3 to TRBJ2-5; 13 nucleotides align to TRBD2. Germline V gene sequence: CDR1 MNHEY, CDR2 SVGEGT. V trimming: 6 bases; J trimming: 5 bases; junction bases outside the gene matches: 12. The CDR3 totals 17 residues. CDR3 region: CASRRPGLAGPRETQYF. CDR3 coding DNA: TGTGCCAGCAGGCGCCCGGGACTAGCGGGGCCCCGGGAGACCCAGTACTTC.

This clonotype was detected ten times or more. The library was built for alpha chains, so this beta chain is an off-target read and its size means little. This CDR3 is CASSRNNNSPLHF. CDR3 nucleotide sequence: TGTGCCAGCAGCAGAAATAATAATTCACCCCTCCACTTT. The chain uses TRBV7-2 and TRBJ1-6; D is unclear. V lost 5 bases, J lost 5 bases, and 7 bases lay in between. The germline gives CDR1 SGHTA, CDR2 FQGNSA. The CDR3 runs 13 residues.

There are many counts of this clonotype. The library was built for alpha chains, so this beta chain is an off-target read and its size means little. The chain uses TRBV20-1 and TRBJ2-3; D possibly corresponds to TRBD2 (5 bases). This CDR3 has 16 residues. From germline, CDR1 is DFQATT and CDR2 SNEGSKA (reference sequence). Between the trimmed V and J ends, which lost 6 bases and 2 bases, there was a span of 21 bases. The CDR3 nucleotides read TGCAGTGCCAGTTATACCGGGATCCAAAACACAGATACGCAGTATTTT. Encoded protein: CSASYTGIQNTDTQYF.

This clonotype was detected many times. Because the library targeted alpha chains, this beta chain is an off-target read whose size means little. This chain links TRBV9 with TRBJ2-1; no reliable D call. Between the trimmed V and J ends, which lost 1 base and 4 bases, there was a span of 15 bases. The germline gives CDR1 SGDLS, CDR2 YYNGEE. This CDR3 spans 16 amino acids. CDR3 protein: CASSVPGSASYNEQFF. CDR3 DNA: TGTGCCAGCAGCGTACCAGGCAGTGCCTCTTACAATGAGCAGTTCTTC. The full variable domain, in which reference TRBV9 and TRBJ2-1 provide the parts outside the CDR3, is DSGVTQTPKHLITATGQRVTLRCSPRSGDLSVYWYQQSLDQGLQFLIQYYNGEERAKGNILERFSAQQFPDLHSELNLSSLELGDSALYFCASSVPGSASYNEQFFGPGTRLTVL.

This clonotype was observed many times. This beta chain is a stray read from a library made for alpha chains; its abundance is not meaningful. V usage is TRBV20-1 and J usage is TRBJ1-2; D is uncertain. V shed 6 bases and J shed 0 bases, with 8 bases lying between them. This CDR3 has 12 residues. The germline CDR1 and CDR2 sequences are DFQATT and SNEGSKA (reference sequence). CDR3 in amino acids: CSAQRANYGYTF. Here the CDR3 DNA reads TGCAGTGCCCAAAGAGCTAACTATGGCTACACCTTC.

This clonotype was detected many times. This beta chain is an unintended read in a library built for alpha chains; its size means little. CDR3 protein: CASFRDSQKNEQFF. The CDR3 coding sequence is TGCGCCAGCTTTCGGGACAGTCAGAAGAATGAGCAGTTCTTC. The V and J genes are TRBV5-1 and TRBJ2-1; TRBD1 matches at 7 bases. The CDR3 has 14 amino acids. Per the germline V gene, CDR1 is SGHRS and CDR2 is YFSETQ. Losses at the gene ends were 7 bases for V and 7 bases for J; bases not matched to a gene: 11.

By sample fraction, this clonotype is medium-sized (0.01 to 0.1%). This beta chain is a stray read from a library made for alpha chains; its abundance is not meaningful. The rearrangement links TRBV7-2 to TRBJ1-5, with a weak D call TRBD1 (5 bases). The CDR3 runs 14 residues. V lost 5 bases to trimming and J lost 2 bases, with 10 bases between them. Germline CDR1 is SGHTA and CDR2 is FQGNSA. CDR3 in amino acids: CASSPWGGNQPQHF. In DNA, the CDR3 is TGTGCCAGCAGCCCATGGGGGGGCAATCAGCCCCAGCATTTT.

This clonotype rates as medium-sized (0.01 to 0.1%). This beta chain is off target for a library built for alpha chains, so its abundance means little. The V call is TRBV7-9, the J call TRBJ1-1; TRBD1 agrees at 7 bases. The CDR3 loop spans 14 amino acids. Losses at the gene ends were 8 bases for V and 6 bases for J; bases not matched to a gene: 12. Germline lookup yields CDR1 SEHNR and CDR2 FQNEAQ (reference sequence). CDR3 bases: TGTGCCAGCGGTGACAGGGTGATGGGGGCTGAAGCTTTCTTT. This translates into CASGDRVMGAEAFF. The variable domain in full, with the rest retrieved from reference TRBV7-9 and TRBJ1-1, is DTGVSQNPRHKITKRGQNVTFRCDPISEHNRLYWYRQTLGQGPEFLTYFQNEAQLEKSRLLSDRFSAERPKGSFSTLEIQRTEQGDSAMYLCASGDRVMGAEAFFGQGTRLTVV.

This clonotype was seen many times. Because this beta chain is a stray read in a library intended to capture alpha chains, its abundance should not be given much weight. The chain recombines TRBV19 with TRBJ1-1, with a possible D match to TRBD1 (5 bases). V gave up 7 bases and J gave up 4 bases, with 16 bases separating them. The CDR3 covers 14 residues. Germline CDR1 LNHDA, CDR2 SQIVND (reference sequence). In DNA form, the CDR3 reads TGTGCCAGTATCGACTTCGGGGGAAGCACTGAAGCTTTCTTT. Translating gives CASIDFGGSTEAFF.

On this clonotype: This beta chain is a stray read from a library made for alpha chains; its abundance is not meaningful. For the CDR3, the DNA is TGTGCCAGCAGTTCACCTAGCGGGGGGTACGATGATACGCAGTATTTT. This translates into CASSSPSGGYDDTQYF. The V and J genes are TRBV12-3 or TRBV12-4 and TRBJ2-3, with 11 nucleotides matching TRBD2. The V segment lost 4 bases and the J segment 6 bases; nucleotides outside the gene matches: 9. This CDR3 spans 16 amino acids.

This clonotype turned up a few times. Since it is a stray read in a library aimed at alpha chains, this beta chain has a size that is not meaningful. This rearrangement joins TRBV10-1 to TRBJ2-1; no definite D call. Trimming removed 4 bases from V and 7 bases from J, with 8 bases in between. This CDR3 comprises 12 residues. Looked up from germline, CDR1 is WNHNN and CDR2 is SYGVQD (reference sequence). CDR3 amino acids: CASSGTTNEQFF. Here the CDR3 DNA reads TGCGCCAGCAGTGGAACAACGAATGAGCAGTTCTTC.

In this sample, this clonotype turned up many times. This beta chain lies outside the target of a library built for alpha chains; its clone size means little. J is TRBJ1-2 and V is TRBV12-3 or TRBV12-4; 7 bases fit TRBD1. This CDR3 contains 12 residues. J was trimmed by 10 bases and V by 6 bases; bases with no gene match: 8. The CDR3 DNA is TGTGCCAGCAGCCGGGACAGCGAGAACTACACCTTC. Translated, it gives CASSRDSENYTF.

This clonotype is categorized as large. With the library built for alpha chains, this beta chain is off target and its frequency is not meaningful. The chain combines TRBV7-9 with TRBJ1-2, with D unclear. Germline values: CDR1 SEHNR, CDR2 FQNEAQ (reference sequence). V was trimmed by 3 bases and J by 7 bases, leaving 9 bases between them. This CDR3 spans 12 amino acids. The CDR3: CASSFKDAGYTF. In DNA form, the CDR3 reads TGTGCCAGCAGCTTTAAGGACGCTGGCTACACCTTC.

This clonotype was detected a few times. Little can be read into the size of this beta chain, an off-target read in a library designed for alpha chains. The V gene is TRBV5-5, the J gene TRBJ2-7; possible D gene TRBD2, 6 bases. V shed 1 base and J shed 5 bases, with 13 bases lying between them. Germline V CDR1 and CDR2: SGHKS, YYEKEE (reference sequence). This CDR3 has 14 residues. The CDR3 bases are TGTGCCAGCAGCTTGATAACGGGGGTCCACGAGCAGTACTTC. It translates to CASSLITGVHEQYF. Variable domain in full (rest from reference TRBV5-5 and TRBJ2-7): DAGVTQSPTHLIKTRGQQVTLRCSPISGHKSVSWYQQVLGQGPQFIFQYYEKEERGRGNFPDRFSARQFPNYSSELNVNALLLGDSALYLCASSLITGVHEQYFGPGTRLTVT.

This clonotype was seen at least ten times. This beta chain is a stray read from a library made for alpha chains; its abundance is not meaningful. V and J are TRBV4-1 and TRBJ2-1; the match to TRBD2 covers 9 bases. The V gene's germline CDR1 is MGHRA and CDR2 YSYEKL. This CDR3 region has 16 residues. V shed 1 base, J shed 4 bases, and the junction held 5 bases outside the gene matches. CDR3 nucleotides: TGCGCCAGCAGCCAAGTATCCAGCGGGGGGTACAATGAGCAGTTCTTC. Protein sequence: CASSQVSSGGYNEQFF.

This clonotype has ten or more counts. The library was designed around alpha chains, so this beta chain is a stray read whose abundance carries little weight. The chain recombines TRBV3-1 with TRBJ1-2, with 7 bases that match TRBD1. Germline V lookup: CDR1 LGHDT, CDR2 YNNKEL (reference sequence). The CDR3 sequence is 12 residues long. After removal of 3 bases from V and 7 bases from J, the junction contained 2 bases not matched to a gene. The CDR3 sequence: CASSHRGSGYTF. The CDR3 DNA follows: TGTGCCAGCAGCCACAGGGGGTCTGGCTACACCTTC.

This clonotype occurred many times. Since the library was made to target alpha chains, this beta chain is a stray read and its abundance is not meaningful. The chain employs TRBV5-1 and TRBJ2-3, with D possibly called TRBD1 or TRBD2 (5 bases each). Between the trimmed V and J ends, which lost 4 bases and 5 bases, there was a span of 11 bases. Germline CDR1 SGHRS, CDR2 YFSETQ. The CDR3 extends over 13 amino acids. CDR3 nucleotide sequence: TGCGCCAGCAGCCGGGACCCCCAAGATACGCAGTATTTT. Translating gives CASSRDPQDTQYF.

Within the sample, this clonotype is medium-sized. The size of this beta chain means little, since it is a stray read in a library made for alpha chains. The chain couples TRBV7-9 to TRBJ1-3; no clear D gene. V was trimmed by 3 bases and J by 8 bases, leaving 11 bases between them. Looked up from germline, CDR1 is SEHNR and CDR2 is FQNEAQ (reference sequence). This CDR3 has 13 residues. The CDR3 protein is CASSFQQLDTIYF. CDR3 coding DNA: TGTGCCAGCAGCTTTCAACAGCTTGACACCATATATTTT.

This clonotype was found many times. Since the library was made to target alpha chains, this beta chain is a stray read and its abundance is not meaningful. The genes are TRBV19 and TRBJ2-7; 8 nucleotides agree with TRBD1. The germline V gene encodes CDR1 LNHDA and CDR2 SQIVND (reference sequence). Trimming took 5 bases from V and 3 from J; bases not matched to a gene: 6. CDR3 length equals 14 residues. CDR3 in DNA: TGTGCCAGTAGTTTCGGACAGGGAGGCTACGAGCAGTACTTC. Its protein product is CASSFGQGGYEQYF.

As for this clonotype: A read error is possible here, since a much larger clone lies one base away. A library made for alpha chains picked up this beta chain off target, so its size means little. As DNA, the CDR3 is TGTGCCAGCGCCAGGGGATATGAGCGGTTCTTC. Translated: CASARGYERFF. The rearrangement joins TRBV21-1 to TRBJ2-1; TRBD1 is the table's D call, not checked against the DNA. TRBV21-1 is reported as a pseudogene. This CDR3 spans 11 amino acids.

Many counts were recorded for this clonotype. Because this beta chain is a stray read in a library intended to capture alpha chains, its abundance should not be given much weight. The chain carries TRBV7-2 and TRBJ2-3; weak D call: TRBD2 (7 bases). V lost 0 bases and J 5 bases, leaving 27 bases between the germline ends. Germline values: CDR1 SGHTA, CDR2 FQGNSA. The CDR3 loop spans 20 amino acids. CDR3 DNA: TGTGCCAGCAGCTTAGCGGGTTTTCGGGGGGCTGCTTTACGTATAGATACGCAGTATTTT. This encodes CASSLAGFRGAALRIDTQYF.

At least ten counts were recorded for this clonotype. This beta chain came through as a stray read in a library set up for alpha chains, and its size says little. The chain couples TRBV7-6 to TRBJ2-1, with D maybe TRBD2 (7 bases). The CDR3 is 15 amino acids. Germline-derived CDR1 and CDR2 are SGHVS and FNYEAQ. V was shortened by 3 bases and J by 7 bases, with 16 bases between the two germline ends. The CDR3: CASSLGGARANEQFF. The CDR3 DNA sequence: TGTGCCAGCAGCTTGGGGGGGGCCAGGGCGAATGAGCAGTTCTTC.

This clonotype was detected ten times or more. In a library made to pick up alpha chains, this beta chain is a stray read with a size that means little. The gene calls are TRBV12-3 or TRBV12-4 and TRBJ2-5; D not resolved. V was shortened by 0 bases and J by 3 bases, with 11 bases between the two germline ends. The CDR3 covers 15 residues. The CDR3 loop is CASSLADGSKETQYF. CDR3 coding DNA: TGTGCCAGCAGTTTAGCCGACGGGTCCAAAGAGACCCAGTACTTC.

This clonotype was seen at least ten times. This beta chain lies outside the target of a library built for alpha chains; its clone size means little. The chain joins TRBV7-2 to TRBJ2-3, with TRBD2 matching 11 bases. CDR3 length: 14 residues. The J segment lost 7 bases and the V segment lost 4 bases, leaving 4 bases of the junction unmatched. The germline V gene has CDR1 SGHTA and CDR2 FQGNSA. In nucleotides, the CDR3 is TGTGCCAGCAGCTCGGGACTAGCGGTAAATACGCAGTATTTT. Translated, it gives CASSSGLAVNTQYF.

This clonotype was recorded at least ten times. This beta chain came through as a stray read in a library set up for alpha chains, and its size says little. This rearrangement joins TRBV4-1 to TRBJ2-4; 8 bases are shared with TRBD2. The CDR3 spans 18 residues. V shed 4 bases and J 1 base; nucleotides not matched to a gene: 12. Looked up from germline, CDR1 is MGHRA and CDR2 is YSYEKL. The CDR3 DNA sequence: TGCGCCAGCAGCCTGAGGGCGGGGGGCCTGACGGCCAAAAACATTCAGTACTTC. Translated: CASSLRAGGLTAKNIQYF.

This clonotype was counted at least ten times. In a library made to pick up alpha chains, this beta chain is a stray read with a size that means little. The DNA of the CDR3 is TGCAGCGTTGGAGAAGCCGGCCGGTCAACCCTCCACTTT. Translating gives CSVGEAGRSTLHF. J is TRBJ1-6 and V is TRBV29-1, with D unresolved. Germline V gene sequence: CDR1 SQVTM, CDR2 ANQGSEA. CDR3 length equals 13 residues. The V gene lost 4 bases and the J gene lost 14 bases, with 18 bases spanning the gap.